The clone carrying this T cell receptor beta chain was recorded a few times. Its specificity is not known. The data stem from a study of cytomegalovirus exposure and HLA in healthy donors. As for the study in general: Among fewer than 500 genotyped donors, 80% to 90% fell in the Caucasian-associated ancestry cluster. Study outcomes and limitations: Through in vitro validation, a few CMV-associated chains were shown to be specific for CMV antigens. A missense DCLRE1C variant was associated with V- and J-gene trimming of TCR beta chains in a later analysis, and an independent cohort replicated the association. When the data were analyzed later, several of the most significant clusters appeared to be linked to common viral pathogens.

This PCR relied on a set of 60 Vbeta primers and 13 Jbeta primers. The repertoire was sequenced with immunoSEQ multiplex PCR; TCRdb's copy has only in-frame clones and lacks some. The repertoire holds about 140,000 clones, with roughly 65% as singletons. Sequenced material: PBMCs. This clonotype originated in a man in his fifties or sixties in good health and CMV-seronegative.

The CDR3 nucleotides read TGCGCCAGCAGCTTAGACGGGACAGGGGGTGAAAAACTGTTTTTT. Translation gives CASSLDGTGGEKLFF. The chain links TRBV5-1 to TRBJ1-4; 11 bases are shared with TRBD1. V gave up 2 bases and J gave up 7 bases; unmatched junction bases: 4. The CDR3 is 15 amino acids. Germline assignment: CDR1 SGHRS and CDR2 YFSETQ.